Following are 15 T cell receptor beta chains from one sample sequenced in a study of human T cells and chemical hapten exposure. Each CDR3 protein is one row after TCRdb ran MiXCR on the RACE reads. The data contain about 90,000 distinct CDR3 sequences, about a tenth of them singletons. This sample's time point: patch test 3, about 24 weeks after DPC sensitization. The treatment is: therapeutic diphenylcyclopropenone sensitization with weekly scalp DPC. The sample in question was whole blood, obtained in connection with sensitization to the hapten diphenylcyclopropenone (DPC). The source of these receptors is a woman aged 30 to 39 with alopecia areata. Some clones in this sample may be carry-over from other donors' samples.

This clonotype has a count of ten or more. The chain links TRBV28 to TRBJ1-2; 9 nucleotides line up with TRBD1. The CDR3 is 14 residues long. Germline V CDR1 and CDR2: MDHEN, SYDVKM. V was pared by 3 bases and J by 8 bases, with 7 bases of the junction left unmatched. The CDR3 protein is CASSLSDRGGGYTF. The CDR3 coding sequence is TGTGCCAGCAGTTTGTCGGACAGGGGAGGAGGCTACACCTTC.

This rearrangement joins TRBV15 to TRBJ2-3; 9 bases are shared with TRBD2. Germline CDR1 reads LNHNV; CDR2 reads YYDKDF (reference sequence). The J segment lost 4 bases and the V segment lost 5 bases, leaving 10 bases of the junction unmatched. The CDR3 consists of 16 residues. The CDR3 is CATSPGTSSIADTQYF. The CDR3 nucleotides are TGTGCCACCAGCCCCGGGACTAGCTCTATCGCAGATACGCAGTATTTT.

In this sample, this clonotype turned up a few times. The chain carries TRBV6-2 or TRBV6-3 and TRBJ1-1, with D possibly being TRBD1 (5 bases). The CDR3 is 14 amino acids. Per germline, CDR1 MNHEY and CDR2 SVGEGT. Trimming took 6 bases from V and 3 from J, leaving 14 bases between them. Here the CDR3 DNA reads TGTGCCAGCAGCACGTTCGGGGCTTACACTGAAGCTTTCTTT. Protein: CASSTFGAYTEAFF.

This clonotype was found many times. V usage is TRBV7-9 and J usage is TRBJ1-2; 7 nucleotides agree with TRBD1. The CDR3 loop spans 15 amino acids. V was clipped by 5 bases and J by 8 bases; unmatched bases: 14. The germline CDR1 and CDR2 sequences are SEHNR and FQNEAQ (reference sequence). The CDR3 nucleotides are TGTGCCAGCAGCCAAAATTTGAAGGGGGCGGGCGGCTACACCTTC. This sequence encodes CASSQNLKGAGGYTF.

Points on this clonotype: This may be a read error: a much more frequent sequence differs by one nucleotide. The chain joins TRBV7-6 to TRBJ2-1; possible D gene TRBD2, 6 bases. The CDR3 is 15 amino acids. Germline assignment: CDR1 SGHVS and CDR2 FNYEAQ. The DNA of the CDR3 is TGTCCCAGCAGCTTCGACGGGAGCATCTACAATGAGCAGTTCTTC. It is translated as CPSSFDGSIYNEQFF.

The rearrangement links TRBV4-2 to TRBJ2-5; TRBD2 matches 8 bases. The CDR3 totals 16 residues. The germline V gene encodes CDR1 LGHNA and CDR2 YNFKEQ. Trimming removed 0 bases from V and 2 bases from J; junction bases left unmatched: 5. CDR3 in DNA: TGTGCCAGCAGCCAAGAGGGGACTAGGCAACAAGAGACCCAGTACTTC. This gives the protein CASSQEGTRQQETQYF.

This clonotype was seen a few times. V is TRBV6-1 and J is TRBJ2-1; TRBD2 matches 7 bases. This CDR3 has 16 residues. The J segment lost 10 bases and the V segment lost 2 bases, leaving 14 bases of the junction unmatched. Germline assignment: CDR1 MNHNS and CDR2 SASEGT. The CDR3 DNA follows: TGTGCCAGCAGTGAATTCGGAGGGCGGGGAGGGTACGAGCAGTTCTTC. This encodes CASSEFGGRGGYEQFF.

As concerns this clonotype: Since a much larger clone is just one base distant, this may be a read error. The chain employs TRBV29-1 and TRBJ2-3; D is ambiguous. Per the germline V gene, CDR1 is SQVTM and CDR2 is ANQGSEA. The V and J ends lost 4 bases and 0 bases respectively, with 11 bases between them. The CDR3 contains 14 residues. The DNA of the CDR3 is TGCAGCGTTGCAGAGACGGATAGCACAGATACGCAGTATTTT. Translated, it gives CSVAETDSTDTQYF.

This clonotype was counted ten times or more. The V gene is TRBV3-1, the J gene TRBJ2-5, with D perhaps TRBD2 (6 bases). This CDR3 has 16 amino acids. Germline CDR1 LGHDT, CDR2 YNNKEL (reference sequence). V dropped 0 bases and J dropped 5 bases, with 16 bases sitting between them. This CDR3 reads CASSQEGGDLIETQYF. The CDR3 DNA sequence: TGTGCCAGCAGCCAAGAGGGCGGGGATCTTATTGAGACCCAGTACTTC.

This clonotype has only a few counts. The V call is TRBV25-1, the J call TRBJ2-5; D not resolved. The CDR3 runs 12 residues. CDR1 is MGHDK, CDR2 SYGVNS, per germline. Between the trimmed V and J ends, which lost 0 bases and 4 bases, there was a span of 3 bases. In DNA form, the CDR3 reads TGTGCCAGCAGTGAATATGGAGAGACCCAGTACTTC. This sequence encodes CASSEYGETQYF.

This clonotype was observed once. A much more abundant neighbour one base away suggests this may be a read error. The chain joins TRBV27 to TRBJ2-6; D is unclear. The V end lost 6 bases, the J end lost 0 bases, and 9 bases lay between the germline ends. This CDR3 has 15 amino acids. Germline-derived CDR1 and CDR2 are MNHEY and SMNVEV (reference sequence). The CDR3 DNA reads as TGTGCCAGCAGCCTACAGTCCTCTGGGGCCAACGTCCTGACTTTC. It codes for CASSLQSSGANVLTF.

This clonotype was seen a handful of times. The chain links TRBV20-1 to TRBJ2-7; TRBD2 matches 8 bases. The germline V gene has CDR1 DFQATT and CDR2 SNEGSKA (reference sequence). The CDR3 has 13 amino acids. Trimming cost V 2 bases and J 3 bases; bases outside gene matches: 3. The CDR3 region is CSARQRGFYEQYF. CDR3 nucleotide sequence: TGCAGTGCTAGACAGCGGGGGTTCTACGAGCAGTACTTC.

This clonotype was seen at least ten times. CDR3 in amino acids: CASSSGTSPSQETQYF. The CDR3 bases are TGTGCCAGCTCCTCCGGGACTAGCCCATCTCAAGAGACCCAGTACTTC. V is TRBV18 and J is TRBJ2-5, with 9 bases lining up with TRBD2. With V trimmed by 6 bases and J by 2 bases, 10 bases remained unmatched. In germline, CDR1 is KGHSH, CDR2 LQKENI. This CDR3 is built from 16 residues.

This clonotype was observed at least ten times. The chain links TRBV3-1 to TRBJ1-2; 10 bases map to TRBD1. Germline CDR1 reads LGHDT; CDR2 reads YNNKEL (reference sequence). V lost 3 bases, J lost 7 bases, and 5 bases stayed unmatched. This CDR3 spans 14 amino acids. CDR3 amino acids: CASSHPGQGTGYTF. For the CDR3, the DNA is TGTGCCAGCAGCCATCCGGGACAGGGGACTGGCTACACCTTC.

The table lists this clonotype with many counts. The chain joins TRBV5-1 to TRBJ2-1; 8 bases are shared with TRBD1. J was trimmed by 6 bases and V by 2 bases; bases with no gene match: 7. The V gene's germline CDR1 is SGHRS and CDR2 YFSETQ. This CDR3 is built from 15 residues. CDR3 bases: TGCGCCAGCAGCTTCGACAGGGGTCAAGGCAATGAGCAGTTCTTC. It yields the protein CASSFDRGQGNEQFF.